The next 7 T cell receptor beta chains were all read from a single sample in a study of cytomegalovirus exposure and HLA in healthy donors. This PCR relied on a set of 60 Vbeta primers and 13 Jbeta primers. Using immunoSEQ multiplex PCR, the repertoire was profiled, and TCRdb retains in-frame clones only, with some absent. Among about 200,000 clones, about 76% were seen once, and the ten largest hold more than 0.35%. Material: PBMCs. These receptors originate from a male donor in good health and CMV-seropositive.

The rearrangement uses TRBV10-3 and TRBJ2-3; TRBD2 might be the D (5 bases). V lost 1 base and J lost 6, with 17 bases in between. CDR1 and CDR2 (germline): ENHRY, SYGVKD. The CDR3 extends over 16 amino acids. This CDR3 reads CAISEFQGSSTDTQYF. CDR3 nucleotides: TGTGCCATCAGTGAGTTTCAAGGGAGTTCCACGGATACGCAGTATTTT.

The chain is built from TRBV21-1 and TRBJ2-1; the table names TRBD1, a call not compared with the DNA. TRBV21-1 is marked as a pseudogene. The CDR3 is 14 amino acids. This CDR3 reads CASKAGQGYNEQFF. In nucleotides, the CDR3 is TGTGCCAGCAAGGCGGGACAGGGGTACAATGAGCAGTTCTTC.

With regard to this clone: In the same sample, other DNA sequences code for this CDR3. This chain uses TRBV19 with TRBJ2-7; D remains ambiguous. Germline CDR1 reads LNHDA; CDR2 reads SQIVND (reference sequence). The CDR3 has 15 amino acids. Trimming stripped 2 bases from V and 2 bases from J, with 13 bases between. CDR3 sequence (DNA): TGTGCCAGTAGTATAAGGTTAGCCGTGACCTACGAGCAGTACTTC. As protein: CASSIRLAVTYEQYF.

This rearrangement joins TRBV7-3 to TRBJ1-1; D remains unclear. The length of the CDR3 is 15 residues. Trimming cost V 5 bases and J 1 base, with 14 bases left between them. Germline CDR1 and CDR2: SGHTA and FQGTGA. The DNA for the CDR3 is TGTGCCAGCAGCGCCACCCCGGGAACGAACACTGAAGCTTTCTTT. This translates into CASSATPGTNTEAFF.

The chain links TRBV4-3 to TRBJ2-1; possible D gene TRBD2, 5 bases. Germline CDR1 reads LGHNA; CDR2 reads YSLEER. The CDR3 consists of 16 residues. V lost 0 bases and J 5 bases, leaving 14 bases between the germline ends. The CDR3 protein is CASSQDLARRHNEQFF. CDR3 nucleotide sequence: TGCGCCAGCAGCCAAGATCTTGCCCGGAGGCACAATGAGCAGTTCTTC.

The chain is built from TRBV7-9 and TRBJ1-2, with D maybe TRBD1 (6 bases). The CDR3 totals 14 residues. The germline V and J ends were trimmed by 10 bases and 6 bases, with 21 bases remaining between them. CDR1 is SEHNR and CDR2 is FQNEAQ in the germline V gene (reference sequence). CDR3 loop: CATQLGGQVHGYTF. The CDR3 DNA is TGTGCCACCCAACTCGGGGGGCAGGTCCATGGCTACACCTTC.

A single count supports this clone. CDR3 sequence reads: CASLHVPPYRGRWEQYF. CDR3 DNA sequence: TGCGCCAGTCTCCACGTCCCCCCGTACAGGGGTAGGTGGGAGCAGTACTTC. The chain links TRBV5-1 to TRBJ2-7; 7 bases map to TRBD1. With 8 bases clipped from V and 7 bases from J, the junction kept 24 bases outside the gene matches. Germline CDR1 is SGHRS and CDR2 is YFSETQ. CDR3 length: 17 residues.